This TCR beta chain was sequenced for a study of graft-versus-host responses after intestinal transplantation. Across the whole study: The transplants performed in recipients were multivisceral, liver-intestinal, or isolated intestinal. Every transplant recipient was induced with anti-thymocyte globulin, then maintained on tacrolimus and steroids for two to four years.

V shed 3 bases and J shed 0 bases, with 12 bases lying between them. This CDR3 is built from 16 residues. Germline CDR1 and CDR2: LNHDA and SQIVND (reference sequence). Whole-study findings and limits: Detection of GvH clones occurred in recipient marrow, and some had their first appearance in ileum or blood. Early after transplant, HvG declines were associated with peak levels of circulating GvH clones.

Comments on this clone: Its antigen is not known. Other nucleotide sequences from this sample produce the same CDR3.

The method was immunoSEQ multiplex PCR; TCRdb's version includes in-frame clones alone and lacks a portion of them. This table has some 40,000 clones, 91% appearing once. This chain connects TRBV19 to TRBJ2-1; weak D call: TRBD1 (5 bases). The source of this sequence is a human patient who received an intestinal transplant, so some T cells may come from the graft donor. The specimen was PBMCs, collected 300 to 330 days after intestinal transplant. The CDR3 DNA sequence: TGTGCCAGTAGTATCGACAGCACGAGCTCCTACAATGAGCAGTTCTTC. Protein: CASSIDSTSSYNEQFF.